Listed here are 11 T cell receptor beta chains from one sample, sequenced in a study of blood T cell repertoires in COVID-19. Profiling relied on immunoSEQ multiplex PCR, and the TCRdb table lists in-frame clones only, not all of them. The table has a few hundred thousand clones, approximately 87% seen once; the top ten hold approximately 10%. Sequencing was done on a sample of PBMCs or T cells enriched from blood (not recorded which). These receptors were taken from a woman aged 50 to 60 who had recovered from COVID-19.

V gene TRBV3-1 (or the pseudogene TRBV3-2) combines with J gene TRBJ2-2; possibly TRBD1 for D (7 bases). Germline V gene sequence: CDR1 LGHDT, CDR2 YNNKEL (reference sequence). The CDR3 spans 15 residues. Trimming took 5 bases from V and 6 from J, leaving 16 bases between them. CDR3 nucleotides: TGTGCCAGCAGCGAGACAGGGAGGATTTCCGGGGAGCTGTTTTTT. Its protein is CASSETGRISGELFF.

The chain carries TRBV15 and TRBJ2-5, with a tentative D call TRBD2 (5 bases). The V end lost 3 bases, the J end lost 3 bases, and 14 bases lay between the germline ends. The germline V gene has CDR1 LNHNV and CDR2 YYDKDF (reference sequence). The CDR3 contains 15 residues. The CDR3, as DNA: TGTGCCACCAGCAGTGGGTCCCGGGGTGAAGAGACCCAGTACTTC. Translated, it gives CATSSGSRGEETQYF.

This sequence joins TRBV10-3 and TRBJ1-1, with 7 positions matching TRBD1. The CDR3 loop spans 13 amino acids. Per germline, CDR1 ENHRY and CDR2 SYGVKD. The J segment lost 5 bases and the V segment lost 4 bases, leaving 4 bases of the junction unmatched. CDR3: CAISGFRGTEAFF. The DNA for the CDR3 is TGTGCCATCAGTGGTTTCAGGGGGACTGAAGCTTTCTTT.

CDR3 sequence: CASSSEGPSQYF. The DNA for the CDR3 is TGTGCCAGCAGTTCGGAGGGTCCGTCGCAGTATTTT. This chain connects TRBV12-3 or TRBV12-4 to TRBJ2-3; D may be TRBD2 (6 bases). The CDR3 has 12 residues. Trimming removed 4 bases at V and 10 bases at J, with 12 bases between.

This chain links TRBV4-2 with TRBJ2-3; 11 bases agree with TRBD2. This CDR3 is built from 17 residues. Losses at the gene ends were 0 bases for V and 3 bases for J; bases not matched to a gene: 5. Germline CDR1 and CDR2: LGHNA and YNFKEQ. The CDR3 sequence is CASSQDLAGGVTDTQYF. In DNA, the CDR3 is TGTGCCAGCAGCCAAGACTTAGCGGGGGGGGTGACAGATACGCAGTATTTT.

J is TRBJ1-1 and V is TRBV19, with D perhaps TRBD1 (5 bases). Trimming cost V 7 bases and J 0 bases, with 12 bases left between them. The length of the CDR3 is 14 residues. CDR1 LNHDA and CDR2 SQIVND come from the germline V gene (reference sequence). This chain's CDR3 is CASNAGFMNTEAFF. The CDR3 nucleotides are TGTGCCAGTAACGCAGGGTTTATGAACACTGAAGCTTTCTTT.

The rearrangement uses TRBV3-1 (or the pseudogene TRBV3-2) and TRBJ2-5; TRBD1 aligns across 9 bases. From germline, CDR1 is LGHDT and CDR2 YNNKEL (reference sequence). CDR3 size: 15 residues. V shed 5 bases and J 5 bases; nucleotides not matched to a gene: 9. For the CDR3, the DNA is TGTGCCAGCAGCTTTCGACAGGGGGGTAAGGAGACCCAGTACTTC. Translated, it gives CASSFRQGGKETQYF.

For the CDR3, the DNA is TGTGCCAGCAGCCAAGAAAACAGCGGGGCGAACACCGGGGAGCTGTTTTTT. Translated, it gives CASSQENSGANTGELFF. The rearrangement links TRBV3-1 (or the pseudogene TRBV3-2) to TRBJ2-2; TRBD2 matches at 7 bases. V shed 0 bases, J shed 0 bases, and the junction held 4 bases outside the gene matches. Germline V gene data show CDR1 as LGHDT and CDR2 as YNNKEL (reference sequence). This CDR3 spans 17 amino acids.

V and J are TRBV7-9 and TRBJ1-1; 9 positions agree with TRBD1. CDR1 SEHNR and CDR2 FQNEAQ come from the germline V gene (reference sequence). The CDR3 has 17 residues. Trimming took 3 bases from V and 0 from J; bases not matched to a gene: 8. CDR3 sequence (DNA): TGTGCCAGCAGCTTCACCGGGACAGGGATAATGAACACTGAAGCTTTCTTT. Translation gives CASSFTGTGIMNTEAFF.

The chain uses TRBV27 and TRBJ1-2; D might be TRBD1 (6 bases). With 6 bases removed from V and 2 bases from J, the gap between germline ends came to 16 bases. Looked up from germline, CDR1 is MNHEY and CDR2 is SMNVEV (reference sequence). The CDR3 is made up of 15 amino acids. The CDR3 loop is CASRDPRGANYGYTF. The CDR3, as DNA: TGTGCCAGCAGAGACCCCAGGGGAGCAAACTATGGCTACACCTTC.

This chain uses TRBV4-1 with TRBJ1-4; TRBD1 agrees at 7 bases. The germline gives CDR1 MGHRA, CDR2 YSYEKL. CDR3 size: 19 residues. With 5 bases clipped from V and 1 base from J, the junction kept 16 bases outside the gene matches. The CDR3 sequence: CASSNPQGQGGITNEKLFF. The DNA for the CDR3 is TGCGCCAGCAGCAACCCTCAGGGGCAGGGGGGTATAACTAATGAAAAACTGTTTTTT.